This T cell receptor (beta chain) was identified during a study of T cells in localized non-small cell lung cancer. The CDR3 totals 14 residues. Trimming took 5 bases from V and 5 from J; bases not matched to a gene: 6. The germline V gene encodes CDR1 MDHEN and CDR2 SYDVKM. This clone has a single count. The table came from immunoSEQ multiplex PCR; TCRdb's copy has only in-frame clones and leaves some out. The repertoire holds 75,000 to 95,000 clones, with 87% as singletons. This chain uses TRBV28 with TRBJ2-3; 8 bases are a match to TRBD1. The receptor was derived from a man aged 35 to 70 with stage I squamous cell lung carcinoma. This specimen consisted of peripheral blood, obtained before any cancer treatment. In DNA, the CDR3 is TGTGCCAGCAGTCGAACAGGGGGTGGAGATACGCAGTATTTT. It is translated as CASSRTGGGDTQYF. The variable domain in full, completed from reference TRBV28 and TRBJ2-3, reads DVKVTQSSRYLVKRTGEKVFLECVQDMDHENMFWYRQDPGLGLRLIYFSYDVKMKEKGDIPEGYSVSREKKERFSLILESASTNQTSMYLCASSRTGGGDTQYFGPGTRLTVL.